Listed here are 5 T cell receptor beta chains from one sample, sequenced in a study of vaccination effects on CD4 cells after COVID-19. Produced via immunoSEQ multiplex PCR; TCRdb's table is partial and in-frame only. The sample shows about 64,000 clones, roughly 78% of them seen only once. Prior to sequencing, the ViraFEST assay stimulated PBMC with viral peptide pools, which expanded the antigen-specific CD4+ T cells. The authors isolated CD4+ T cells after roughly 10 days of culture. Two doses of either BNT162b2 or mRNA-1273 were given to each participant. The antigens of these receptors remain unknown. The source material was CD4+ T cells from PBMCs cultured with HCoV-OC43 spike peptides, sampled after COVID-19 vaccination. Indicated subset: HCoV-OC43 spike overlapping peptide pool stimulation. The source of these receptors is a human donor who received a COVID-19 vaccine.

This clone appeared once. The chain couples TRBV6-1 to TRBJ1-5; 7 nucleotides align to TRBD1. This CDR3 contains 13 residues. Trimming at V came to 3 bases and at J to 7 bases, leaving 3 bases not matched to a gene. Germline V gives CDR1 MNHNS, CDR2 SASEGT. CDR3 sequence: CASSEGQNQPQHF. CDR3 sequence (DNA): TGTGCCAGCAGTGAGGGACAGAACCAGCCCCAGCATTTT.

This chain links TRBV4-1 with TRBJ2-7; D possibly uses TRBD1 or TRBD2 (5 bases each). From germline, CDR1 is MGHRA and CDR2 YSYEKL. The CDR3 extends over 13 amino acids. Deletions cut 8 bases from V and 6 bases from J, with 17 bases between. CDR3 coding DNA: TGCGCCAGCGGGCCGTTACCTGGGGGCGAGCAGTACGTC. Its protein product is CASGPLPGGEQYV.

The rearrangement uses TRBV9 and TRBJ2-5, with 8 bases identical to TRBD1. The CDR3 runs 14 residues. V lost 2 bases, J lost 0 bases, and 0 bases stayed unmatched. Looked up from germline, CDR1 is SGDLS and CDR2 is YYNGEE. In DNA form, the CDR3 reads TGTGCCAGCAGCGTGACAGGGGACCAAGAGACCCAGTACTTC. Residues: CASSVTGDQETQYF.

This clone appeared a single time. This chain links TRBV10-3 with TRBJ2-7, with TRBD1 matching 9 bases. The V segment lost 4 bases and the J segment 5 bases; nucleotides outside the gene matches: 3. The CDR3 totals 13 residues. Germline CDR1 and CDR2: ENHRY and SYGVKD. CDR3 loop: CAISGRQGDEQYV. The CDR3 DNA reads as TGTGCCATCAGTGGCCGACAGGGGGACGAGCAGTACGTC.

This clone has only a few counts. The V gene is TRBV19, the J gene TRBJ1-1; 7 bases match TRBD1. The V segment lost 5 bases and the J segment 10 bases; nucleotides outside the gene matches: 7. The CDR3 is 12 residues long. Germline V gene lookup returns CDR1 LNHDA and CDR2 SQIVND (reference sequence). The chain's CDR3 is CASSPQTGRAFF. The CDR3 nucleotides are TGTGCCAGTAGTCCGCAGACAGGGCGAGCTTTCTTT.